This T cell receptor (beta chain) was found in a study of cytomegalovirus exposure and HLA in healthy donors. Study conclusions and caveats: TCR beta sequences reportedly predicted the HLA-A and HLA-B alleles of most subjects accurately. Indistinguishability led to the exclusion of some V segments, TRBV6-2 and TRBV6-3 included.

The PCR contained 60 Vbeta and 13 Jbeta primers. Clones were read by immunoSEQ multiplex PCR, and TCRdb kept only the in-frame ones, dropping some. This table holds about 94,000 clones, around four fifths found once. Details on this clone: What it binds is not known.

The J segment lost 3 bases and the V segment lost 2 bases, leaving 7 bases of the junction unmatched. This CDR3 comprises 16 residues. Germline V CDR1 and CDR2: SGDLS, YYNGEE. This TCR derives from a male donor in good health and CMV-seronegative. Sample: PBMCs. This chain connects TRBV9 to TRBJ2-3; TRBD2 matches 9 bases. The CDR3 sequence: CASSVAGGLATDTQYF. The CDR3 coding sequence is TGTGCCAGCAGCGTGGCGGGAGGGCTAGCGACAGATACGCAGTATTTT. Full variable domain (missing parts from reference TRBV9 and TRBJ2-3): DSGVTQTPKHLITATGQRVTLRCSPRSGDLSVYWYQQSLDQGLQFLIQYYNGEERAKGNILERFSAQQFPDLHSELNLSSLELGDSALYFCASSVAGGLATDTQYFGPGTRLTVL.